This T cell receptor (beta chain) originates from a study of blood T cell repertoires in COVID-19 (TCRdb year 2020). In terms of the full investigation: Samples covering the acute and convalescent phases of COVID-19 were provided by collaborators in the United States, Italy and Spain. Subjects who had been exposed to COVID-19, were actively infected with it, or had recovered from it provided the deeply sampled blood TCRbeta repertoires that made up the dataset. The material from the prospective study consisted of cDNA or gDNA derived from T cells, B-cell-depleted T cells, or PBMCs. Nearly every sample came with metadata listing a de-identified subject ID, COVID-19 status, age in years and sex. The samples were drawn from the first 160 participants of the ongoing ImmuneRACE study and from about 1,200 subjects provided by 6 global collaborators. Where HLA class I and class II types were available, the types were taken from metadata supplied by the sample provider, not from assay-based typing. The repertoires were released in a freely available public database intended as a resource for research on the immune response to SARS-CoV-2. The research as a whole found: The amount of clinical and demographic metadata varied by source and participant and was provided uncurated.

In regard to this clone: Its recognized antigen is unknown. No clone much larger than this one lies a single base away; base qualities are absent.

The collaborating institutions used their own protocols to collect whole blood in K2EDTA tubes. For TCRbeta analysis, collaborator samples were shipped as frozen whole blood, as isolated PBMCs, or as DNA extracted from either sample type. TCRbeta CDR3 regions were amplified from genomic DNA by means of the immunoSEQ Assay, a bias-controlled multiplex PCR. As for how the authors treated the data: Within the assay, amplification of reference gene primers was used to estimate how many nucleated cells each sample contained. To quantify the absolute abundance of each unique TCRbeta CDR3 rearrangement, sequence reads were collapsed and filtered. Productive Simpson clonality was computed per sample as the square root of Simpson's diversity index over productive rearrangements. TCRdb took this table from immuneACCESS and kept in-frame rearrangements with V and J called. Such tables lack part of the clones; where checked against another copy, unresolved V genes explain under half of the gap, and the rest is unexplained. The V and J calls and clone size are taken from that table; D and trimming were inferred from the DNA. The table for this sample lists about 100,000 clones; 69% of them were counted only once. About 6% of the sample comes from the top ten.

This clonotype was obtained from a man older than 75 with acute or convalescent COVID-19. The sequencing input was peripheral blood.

The CDR3 region has the sequence CASSLGSGFGGETQYF. The DNA is as follows: TGTGCCAGCAGCTTAGGCTCTGGGTTCGGGGGGGAGACCCAGTACTTC. The chain uses TRBV11-3 and TRBJ2-5; 7 middle bases align to TRBD2. Including cysteine and phenylalanine, the CDR3 has 16 amino acids. The kept DNA is CDR3 alone, 48 bases in frame from the first base. V is pruned by 1 base and J by 5 bases, leaving 10 bases of the junction without a gene match. In the germline V gene, CDR1 corresponds to SGHNT and CDR2 to YENEEA.